Listed below are T cell receptor beta chains from one sample, sequenced in a study of shared clonotypes between healthy human individuals. TCRdb keeps only in-frame clones here, not all; method: immunoSEQ multiplex PCR. The sample records about 2 million clones, around 96% being singletons. Sequenced input: naive CD8+ T cells sorted from blood. These receptors came from a young man in good health. Each CDR3 is given with its conserved first and last residue. Fields, in order: CDR3 protein, CDR3 DNA, J gene, D gene, V gene, clone size. A D gene is named only where the DNA matches it firmly. Clone size is stated in some rows and not others, as once, few, many or a class when expanded.

CASSLATGQGIYEQYF | TGTGCCAGCAGCTTAGCCACGGGACAGGGTATCTACGAGCAGTACTTC | TRBJ2-7 | TRBD1 | TRBV7-2 | .
CASREENRETQYF | TGTGCCAGCAGGGAAGAGAACCGAGAGACCCAGTACTTC | TRBJ2-5 | . | TRBV7-6 | .
CASSFGSGAYEQYF | TGTGCCAGCAGTTTTGGCAGCGGAGCCTACGAGCAGTACTTC | TRBJ2-7 | . | TRBV6-5 | .
CASSQGTNNEQFF | TGCGCCAGCAGCCAGGGGACTAACAATGAGCAGTTCTTC | TRBJ2-1 | TRBD2 | TRBV4-3 | .
CASSQTGGPYEQYF | TGTGCCAGCAGCCAGACAGGGGGACCCTACGAGCAGTACTTC | TRBJ2-7 | TRBD1 | TRBV7-9 | .
CAWSVDQEETQYF | TGTGCCTGGAGTGTAGACCAGGAAGAGACCCAGTACTTC | TRBJ2-5 | . | TRBV30 | .
CASSYSGTGELFF | TGTGCCAGCAGTTACTCTGGCACCGGGGAGCTGTTTTTT | TRBJ2-2 | . | TRBV6-5 | .
CASISKRPGELFF | TGTGCCAGCATTTCTAAACGCCCCGGGGAGCTGTTTTTT | TRBJ2-2 | . | TRBV7-9 | .
CAISGISGGPAVQETQYF | TGTGCCATCAGTGGAATTAGCGGGGGGCCGGCCGTGCAAGAGACCCAGTACTTC | TRBJ2-5 | TRBD2 | TRBV10-3 | .
CAWSAGVSYNEQFF | TGTGCCTGGAGTGCGGGGGTCTCCTACAATGAGCAGTTCTTC | TRBJ2-1 | . | TRBV30 | .
CASTREGRGYTF | TGTGCCTCAACTCGGGAGGGTCGAGGCTACACCTTC | TRBJ1-2 | . | TRBV30 | .
CASSIMGNTEAFF | TGTGCCAGTAGTATAATGGGAAACACTGAAGCTTTCTTT | TRBJ1-1 | . | TRBV19 | .
CASTYWGGQAYEQYF | TGTGCCAGCACTTATTGGGGGGGTCAAGCCTACGAGCAGTACTTC | TRBJ2-7 | TRBD2 | TRBV2 | .
CSALAGPFTDTQYF | TGCAGCGCCTTAGCGGGACCCTTCACAGATACGCAGTATTTT | TRBJ2-3 | TRBD2 | TRBV29-1 | .
CASSVYGTENTGELFF | TGTGCCAGCAGCGTATACGGGACGGAAAACACCGGGGAGCTGTTTTTT | TRBJ2-2 | . | TRBV9 | .
CASSLRWQGDTGELFF | TGTGCCAGCAGCCTCAGGTGGCAGGGGGACACCGGGGAGCTGTTTTTT | TRBJ2-2 | TRBD1 | TRBV9 | .
CASSAGLAGGPGEQFF | TGTGCCAGCAGCGCTGGACTAGCGGGAGGGCCGGGTGAGCAGTTCTTC | TRBJ2-1 | TRBD2 | TRBV7-2 | .
CAWTPGGAFTDTQYF | TGTGCCTGGACCCCAGGGGGCGCCTTCACAGATACGCAGTATTTT | TRBJ2-3 | TRBD1 | TRBV30 | .
CASSLAGGPYNEQFF | TGTGCCAGCAGCCTAGCGGGAGGGCCCTACAATGAGCAGTTCTTC | TRBJ2-1 | TRBD2 | TRBV7-9 | .
CASRFNTEAFF | TGTGCCAGCAGGTTTAACACTGAAGCTTTCTTT | TRBJ1-1 | . | TRBV28 | few
CASSDSSNGYNEQFF | TGCGCCAGCAGTGACTCCTCTAACGGGTACAATGAGCAGTTCTTC | TRBJ2-1 | . | TRBV10-1 | .
CASSSKDRSAYEQYF | TGTGCCAGCAGCTCCAAGGACAGGAGTGCCTACGAGCAGTACTTC | TRBJ2-7 | TRBD1 | TRBV7-9 | .
CATSREGEQYF | TGTGCCACCAGCAGGGAGGGCGAGCAGTACTTC | TRBJ2-7 | TRBD2 | TRBV5-4 | .
CASSYSDSPSSYEQYF | TGTGCCAGCAGTTACTCGGACAGCCCAAGCTCCTACGAGCAGTACTTC | TRBJ2-7 | . | TRBV6-6 | once
CASSLGRVAGTYEQYF | TGTGCCAGCAGCTTAGGGCGGGTAGCGGGAACCTACGAGCAGTACTTC | TRBJ2-7 | TRBD2 | TRBV11-2 | once
CASSFLREGSGTGELFF | TGCGCCAGCAGCTTTTTACGGGAGGGTAGCGGGACCGGGGAGCTGTTTTTT | TRBJ2-2 | TRBD2 | TRBV5-1 | .
CASSQSDPYEQYF | TGCGCCAGCAGCCAATCGGACCCCTACGAGCAGTACTTC | TRBJ2-7 | . | TRBV4-3 | .
CASSETGSYEQYF | TGTGCCAGCAGTGAAACAGGCTCCTACGAGCAGTACTTC | TRBJ2-7 | . | TRBV6-1 | .
CASSEGGLAGTYNEQFF | TGTGCCAGCAGTGAAGGGGGGCTAGCGGGGACCTACAATGAGCAGTTCTTC | TRBJ2-1 | TRBD2 | TRBV6-1 | .
CASSSGTAYGYTF | TGTGCCAGCAGCTCAGGGACAGCCTATGGCTACACCTTC | TRBJ1-2 | TRBD1 | TRBV7-9 | few
CASSLWPGTDYGYTF | TGCGCCAGCAGCTTGTGGCCAGGGACAGACTATGGCTACACCTTC | TRBJ1-2 | TRBD1 | TRBV5-1 | .
CASSQDVESNQPQHF | TGCGCCAGCAGCCAAGATGTTGAAAGCAATCAGCCCCAGCATTTT | TRBJ1-5 | . | TRBV4-3 | .
CASRSLAKGAPGYTF | TGTGCCAGCAGATCCCTTGCCAAGGGGGCGCCTGGCTACACCTTC | TRBJ1-2 | TRBD1 | TRBV28 | .
CASSLRAAQETQYF | TGTGCCAGCAGCTTGAGGGCAGCTCAAGAGACCCAGTACTTC | TRBJ2-5 | . | TRBV13 | .
CASSLGLAGRDEQYF | TGCGCCAGCAGCTTGGGACTAGCGGGAAGAGACGAGCAGTACTTC | TRBJ2-7 | TRBD2 | TRBV5-1 | .
CASSPRTGESKNIQYF | TGTGCCAGCAGCCCGCGGACAGGGGAGTCCAAAAACATTCAGTACTTC | TRBJ2-4 | TRBD1 | TRBV13 | .
CASSLAAGELSYEQYF | TGCGCCAGCAGCTTGGCAGCGGGGGAACTCTCCTACGAGCAGTACTTC | TRBJ2-7 | TRBD2 | TRBV5-1 | .
CASSSWTPQETQYF | TGCGCCAGCAGCTCCTGGACACCCCAAGAGACCCAGTACTTC | TRBJ2-5 | . | TRBV5-1 | .
CASSDFRGQETQYF | TGTGCCAGCAGTGATTTCAGGGGCCAAGAGACCCAGTACTTC | TRBJ2-5 | . | TRBV2 | .
CASSFGQDGAYEQYF | TGTGCCAGTAGTTTCGGACAGGACGGCGCCTACGAGCAGTACTTC | TRBJ2-7 | TRBD1 | TRBV19 | .
CASRDGVYYEQYF | TGTGCCAGTCGGGACGGAGTTTACTACGAGCAGTACTTC | TRBJ2-7 | . | TRBV6-1 | .
CASSEALDINQPQHF | TGTGCCAGCAGTGAAGCGCTGGACATCAATCAGCCCCAGCATTTT | TRBJ1-5 | . | TRBV2 | .
CASSEKPSPGELFF | TGTGCCAGCAGCGAGAAACCTAGCCCCGGGGAGCTGTTTTTT | TRBJ2-2 | . | TRBV11-2 | .
CASSLEGAAGELFF | TGTGCTAGCAGCTTAGAGGGGGCTGCCGGGGAGCTGTTTTTT | TRBJ2-2 | TRBD1 | TRBV7-7 | .
CASSLDDLEQYF | TGTGCCAGCAGCTTGGACGACCTCGAGCAGTACTTC | TRBJ2-7 | . | TRBV5-6 | .
CASSLDSSTDTQYF | TGTGCCAGCAGCTTAGACTCTAGCACAGATACGCAGTATTTT | TRBJ2-3 | . | TRBV7-9 | .
CASSLSYSNEQFF | TGTGCCAGCAGTTTATCGTATTCCAATGAGCAGTTCTTC | TRBJ2-1 | . | TRBV27 | .